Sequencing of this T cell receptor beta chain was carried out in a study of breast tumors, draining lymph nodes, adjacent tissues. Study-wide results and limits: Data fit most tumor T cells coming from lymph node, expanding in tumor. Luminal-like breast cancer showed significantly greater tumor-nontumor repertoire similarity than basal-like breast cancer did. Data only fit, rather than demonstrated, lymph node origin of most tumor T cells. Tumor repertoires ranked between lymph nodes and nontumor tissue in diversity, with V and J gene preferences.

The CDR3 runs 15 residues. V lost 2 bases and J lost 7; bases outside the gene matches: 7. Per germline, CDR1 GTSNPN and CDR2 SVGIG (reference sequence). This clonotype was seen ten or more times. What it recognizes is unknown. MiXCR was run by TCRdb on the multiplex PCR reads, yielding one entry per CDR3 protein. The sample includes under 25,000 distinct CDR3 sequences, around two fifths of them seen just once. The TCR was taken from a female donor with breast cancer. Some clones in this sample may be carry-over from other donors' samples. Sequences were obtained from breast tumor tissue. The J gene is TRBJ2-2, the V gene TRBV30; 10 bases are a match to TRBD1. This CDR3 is CAWSLSTGGIGELFF. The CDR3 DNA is TGTGCCTGGAGTTTATCGACAGGGGGCATCGGGGAGCTGTTTTTT.